This entry lists 2 T cell receptor beta chains sequenced from one sample in a study of beta chain features in type 1 diabetes. Since all of the isolated RNA was reverse transcribed, expressed TCRB transcripts were what got sequenced. The method was immunoSEQ multiplex PCR; TCRdb's version includes in-frame clones alone and lacks a portion of them. The profile covers under 800,000 clones, with about a sixth appearing a single time and 0.093% taken by the ten largest. The source material was naive CD4+ T cells from blood. These receptors all come from a man aged 18 to 29 in good health.

The rearrangement joins TRBV9 to TRBJ1-2; the match to TRBD1 covers 8 bases. The V gene end was trimmed by 0 bases and the J gene end by 2 bases; junction bases not matched to a gene: 3. The V gene's germline CDR1 is SGDLS and CDR2 YYNGEE. The length of the CDR3 is 15 residues. CDR3 nucleotide sequence: TGTGCCAGCAGCGTAGATCCAGGGGGCAACTATGGCTACACCTTC. Protein product: CASSVDPGGNYGYTF. The variable domain in full, with the rest retrieved from reference TRBV9 and TRBJ1-2, is DSGVTQTPKHLITATGQRVTLRCSPRSGDLSVYWYQQSLDQGLQFLIQYYNGEERAKGNILERFSAQQFPDLHSELNLSSLELGDSALYFCASSVDPGGNYGYTFGSGTRLTVV.

Of note for this clone: One junction end does not reproduce the germline sequence, and a read error may be involved. V usage is TRBV7-7 and J usage is TRBJ2-1; D is perhaps TRBD2 (7 bases). The germline gives CDR1 SSHAT, CDR2 FNYEAQ (reference sequence). This CDR3 comprises 16 residues. CDR3 amino acids: CASSPWTGGRYNEQFF. DNA of the CDR3: TGTGCTAGCAGCCCGTGGACGGGGGGCAGATACAATGAGCAGTTCTTC. Complete variable domain (other parts from reference TRBV7-7 and TRBJ2-1): GAGVSQSPRYKVTKRGQDVTLRCDPISSHATLYWYQQALGQGPEFLTYFNYEAQPDKSGLPSDRFSAERPEGSISTLTIQRTEQRDSAMYRCASSPWTGGRYNEQFFGPGTRLTVL.